This T cell receptor beta chain was identified during a study of Tregs in tolerant kidney transplant recipients. Study-wide context: The nonmyeloablative bone marrow transplants came from related graft donors, with transient mixed chimerism. Findings and limits, study-wide: Activated donor B cell expansion appeared to reveal the most relevant donor-specific TCRbeta repertoire. Findings come from small patient numbers and require larger validation.

Of note for this clone: Its antigen is unknown.

Some clones are missing from TCRdb's copy, which holds only in-frame ones; the method was immunoSEQ multiplex PCR. Its table records 30,000 or so clones. Unstimulated Tregs (CD4+CD25+CD127-) and CD4+CD25- non-Tregs were sorted from PBMCs. This TCR derives from a human donor who received a combined kidney and bone marrow transplant. The sample in question was CD8+ T cells from blood, obtained before the transplant.

The part of the CDR3 DNA that was read is TGTGCCAGTAGTATGGCGTGGGGAGGGGCAGATGAA. This sequence encodes CASSMAWGGADE. The complete CDR3 protein is CASSMAWGGADEAFF. The chain links TRBV19 to TRBJ1-1, with D possibly TRBD1 on 5 matching bases. The CDR3 end falls 3 residues outside the read, so it is completed with the germline J gene. This CDR3 contains 15 residues. The germline V gene has CDR1 LNHDA and CDR2 SQIVND (reference sequence). Trimming pared 3 bases from V and 7 bases from J, leaving 18 bases between.